The source of this TCR beta chain is a study of regulatory T cells in long-lasting Graves disease (dated by TCRdb to the early 2020s). About the full investigation: Persistent Graves' disease meant more than 5 years of antithyroid drug treatment with TSH receptor autoantibodies that stayed positive. This study used TCR sequencing and RNA sequencing of peripheral blood to compare persistent Graves' disease patients against newly diagnosed Graves' disease patients. The study was conducted in China and was registered as a clinical trial. TCR sequencing covered around 13 persistent and roughly 20 newly diagnosed Graves' disease patients, approximately 33 samples in total. In the clinical cohort, patients with persistent Graves' disease had used antithyroid drugs for an average of around 9.9 years. Study-level results and caveats: Sequencing and analysis were restricted to the TCR beta chain. Compared with newly diagnosed patients, patients with persistent Graves' disease had lower TCR Shannon entropy and fewer highly expanded clones, which suggests clonal expansion. More public clonotypes were shared among persistent patients (about 2,800) than among newly diagnosed patients (roughly 1,000). Preferential use of TRBV28, TRBJ1-2 and TRBJ2-5 was observed in persistent disease, whereas TRBV20-1 and TRBJ2-1 were favored in newly diagnosed disease. Only peripheral blood was studied, because thyroid tissue, the primary lesion, was inaccessible. The small sample size was acknowledged by the authors as a limitation that may reduce accuracy.

This clonotype appeared many times. Its antigen is still unknown. Base qualities are not provided; no much larger clone lies one nucleotide away. CDR3 length: 17 amino acids, cysteine to phenylalanine. The only DNA kept is the CDR3, 51 bases in frame from the first base. V lost 6 bases and J lost 3 bases; the stretch between them is 23 bases long. From the germline V gene, CDR1 is MDHEN and CDR2 is SYDVKM. What this sample's time point label stands for: persistent/refractory GD, antithyroid drugs over 5 years with positive TRAb. For both TCR sequencing and RNA sequencing, RNA was extracted from PBMCs using TRIzol. The diagnosis of Graves' disease was made according to American Thyroid Association guidelines. Patients for the study were recruited at an endocrinology department in Xi'an, China. From each patient, around 9.3 milliliters of peripheral blood was collected into an EDTA anticoagulant tube. Ficoll Paque Plus density gradient separation was used to isolate PBMCs, and no additional T cell sorting was done. RNA quality was checked with an Agilent 2100 Bioanalyzer and agarose gel, and concentration with a NanoDrop 2000.

Library preparation used multiplex PCR. Sequencing used an Illumina HiSeq 4000. CDR3 regions were amplified by Arm-PCR with iRepertoire HTBI primers to construct TCR beta libraries. Before sequencing, the PCR products underwent gel purification. Regarding the original processing steps: Across samples, about 63 TRBV and approximately 15 TRBJ segments were identified and used for gene usage analysis of CDR3 amino acid clonotypes. Filtered high-quality paired reads were merged into contigs using COPE and FqMerger. BLAST was used to align contigs to IMGT TRBV, TRBD and TRBJ reference genes, and CDR3 was defined according to IMGT. Any clonotype with a frequency above 0.1% was classified as a highly expanded clone. Shannon entropy was used to measure repertoire diversity, and the Gini coefficient was used to measure V-J evenness. A clonotype found in more than one individual was treated as public. The public reads were reprocessed in TCRdb via fastp at Q25 and MiXCR, keeping in-frame beta chains. Each CDR3 protein gets just one entry, which takes the most common genes and DNA from the rows behind it. The V and J calls were determined by TCRdb, not by the authors. The sample table shows roughly 500,000 distinct CDR3 sequences, and roughly 21% are seen once. The ten top clones hold more than 6% of the sample.

The TCR sequence derives from a female donor with Graves disease. The receptor chain draws on TRBV28 and TRBJ1-1, and TRBD1 may be the D gene, going by 5 matching bases. The specimen was peripheral blood mononuclear cells (PBMCs), collected when the disease was refractory, from a patient treated with antithyroid drugs. At the DNA level, the sequence is TGTGCCAGCAGAACCCGGGACCGCGGTCGAATGGACACTGAAGCTTTCTTT. This translates into CASRTRDRGRMDTEAFF.